These T cell receptor beta chains were read from a single sample in a study of cytomegalovirus exposure and HLA in healthy donors. The method was immunoSEQ multiplex PCR; TCRdb's version includes in-frame clones alone and lacks a portion of them. The sample records roughly 180,000 clones, approximately 80% being singletons. Sequencing input: PBMCs. Every receptor here comes from a woman between 45 and 65 years old in good health and CMV-seropositive. CDR3s include the opening cysteine and the closing phenylalanine or tryptophan. The D gene is left open where the match is weak. The size entry is marked missing in some rows and otherwise reads once, few, many or a size class.

v_gene	d_gene	abundance	j_gene	CDR3aa	CDR3nt
TRBV7-9	.	.	TRBJ1-6	CASSLVGRVTSSYNSPLHF	TGTGCCAGCAGCTTAGTGGGCAGGGTGACGAGCTCCTATAATTCACCCCTCCACTTT
TRBV15	TRBD1	.	TRBJ2-7	CATSRGQGLPYEQYF	TGCGCCACCAGCAGGGGACAGGGGCTCCCCTACGAGCAGTACTTC
TRBV14	.	.	TRBJ1-4	CASSLGRVDEKLFF	TGTGCCAGCAGCCTGGGGCGAGTGGATGAAAAACTGTTTTTT
TRBV7-9	TRBD2	.	TRBJ2-7	CASTPSGGSYEQYF	TGTGCCAGCACCCCCAGCGGGGGCTCCTACGAGCAGTACTTC
TRBV6-5	.	.	TRBJ1-5	CASSNRVHNQPQHF	TGTGCCAGCAGTAACCGGGTCCACAATCAGCCCCAGCATTTT
TRBV29-1	.	.	TRBJ2-7	CSVEVSTILYEQYF	TGCAGCGTTGAGGTGTCAACAATTCTGTACGAGCAGTACTTC
TRBV23-1	TRBD2	.	TRBJ2-7	CASSPRGRTSGSYEQYF	TGCGCCAGCAGTCCAAGGGGTCGGACTAGCGGCTCCTACGAGCAGTACTTC
TRBV4-1	.	.	TRBJ1-6	CASSQHSPYNSPLHF	TGCGCCAGCAGCCAACACAGCCCTTATAATTCACCCCTCCACTTT
TRBV18	TRBD2	.	TRBJ2-3	CASSPGTSGSTDTQYF	TGTGCCAGCTCACCTGGGACTAGCGGGAGTACAGATACGCAGTATTTT
TRBV5-1	TRBD1	once	TRBJ1-1	CASSLQGGSTEAFF	TGCGCCAGCAGCCTACAGGGGGGGAGCACTGAAGCTTTCTTT
TRBV19	TRBD2	.	TRBJ2-1	CASRQLAGGPSQFF	TGTGCCAGTAGGCAGCTAGCGGGGGGGCCCAGTCAGTTCTTC
TRBV5-1	.	.	TRBJ2-7	CASSLGTAGYDEQYF	TGCGCCAGCAGCTTGGGGACGGCAGGGTACGACGAGCAGTACTTC
TRBV9	.	.	TRBJ2-3	CASSVDPGGTDTQYF	TGTGCCAGCAGCGTAGATCCGGGGGGCACAGATACGCAGTATTTT
TRBV28	.	.	TRBJ2-2	CASSFWAGTGELFF	TGTGCCAGCAGTTTTTGGGCGGGCACCGGGGAGCTGTTTTTT
TRBV30	.	.	TRBJ1-1	CAWNGLYTEAFF	TGTGCCTGGAACGGACTCTACACTGAAGCTTTCTTT
TRBV6-5	.	.	TRBJ1-2	CASSRNRENGYTF	TGTGCCAGCAGTCGCAACAGAGAAAATGGCTACACCTTC
TRBV7-9	.	.	TRBJ1-4	CASSLRGGEAEKLFF	TGTGCCAGCAGCCTACGAGGGGGAGAGGCTGAAAAACTGTTTTTT
TRBV4-3	TRBD1	.	TRBJ2-5	CASSHSRTGGVQETQYF	TGCGCCAGCAGCCATTCTAGGACAGGGGGGGTTCAAGAGACCCAGTACTTC
TRBV28	.	.	TRBJ1-1	CASSLDIEEVISGTEAFF	TGTGCCAGCAGTTTAGATATCGAGGAGGTTATATCAGGCACTGAAGCTTTCTTT
TRBV4-2	.	.	TRBJ1-2	CASSQVPGERGYTF	TGTGCCAGCAGCCAAGTTCCTGGAGAGCGAGGCTACACCTTC
TRBV4-1	TRBD1	few	TRBJ2-5	CASSQEGQRKYF	TGCGCCAGCAGCCAAGAGGGACAGCGAAAGTACTTC
TRBV5-1	TRBD1	.	TRBJ2-2	CASSWAGTGDTGELFF	TGCGCCAGCAGCTGGGCCGGGACAGGAGACACCGGGGAGCTGTTTTTT
TRBV11-3	TRBD1	.	TRBJ2-5	CASSLHGQGVETQYF	TGTGCCAGCAGCTTACACGGACAGGGTGTGGAGACCCAGTACTTC
TRBV6-5	.	once	TRBJ1-3	CASRAGFSGNTIYF	TGTGCCAGCAGGGCAGGCTTCTCTGGAAACACCATATATTTT
TRBV23-1	TRBD1	once	TRBJ1-5	CASSHVRGRDQPQHF	TGCGCCAGCAGTCACGTCAGGGGGCGCGATCAGCCCCAGCATTTT
TRBV5-1	.	once	TRBJ1-1	CASSLVARGTEAFF	TGCGCCAGCAGCTTGGTGGCTCGGGGCACTGAAGCTTTCTTT
TRBV11-2	TRBD1	.	TRBJ1-2	CASSLGQGGGYTF	TGTGCCAGCAGCCTTGGACAGGGAGGAGGCTACACCTTC
TRBV5-1	.	.	TRBJ1-1	CASSNPTGINTEAFF	TGCGCCAGCAGCAACCCGACAGGAATTAACACTGAAGCTTTCTTT
TRBV5-6	.	.	TRBJ2-7	CASSLTEGLHEQYF	TGTGCCAGCAGCCTTACGGAGGGCCTCCACGAGCAGTACTTC
TRBV5-1	.	.	TRBJ1-4	CASSDLGAEKLFF	TGCGCCAGCAGCGACTTGGGGGCGGAAAAACTGTTTTTT
TRBV2	.	.	TRBJ1-5	CASNLGGEGNQPQHF	TGTGCCAGCAATCTCGGGGGAGAAGGCAATCAGCCCCAGCATTTT
TRBV30	.	once	TRBJ2-1	CAWSVGRNNEQFF	TGTGCCTGGAGTGTAGGGAGGAACAATGAGCAGTTCTTC
TRBV11-2	TRBD2	.	TRBJ2-7	CASSLGASGGAFYEQYF	TGTGCCAGCAGCTTAGGGGCTAGCGGGGGGGCCTTCTACGAGCAGTACTTC
TRBV29-1	TRBD1	.	TRBJ2-7	CSVVIFRDRDSYEQYF	TGCAGCGTTGTTATTTTCCGGGACAGGGACTCCTACGAGCAGTACTTC
TRBV28	.	.	TRBJ2-7	CASSLQGRSYEQYF	TGTGCCAGCAGCCTCCAGGGCCGCTCCTACGAGCAGTACTTC
TRBV30	.	.	TRBJ1-2	CAWSQGQFLGGYTF	TGTGCCTGGAGCCAAGGACAGTTTTTGGGTGGCTACACCTTC
TRBV7-3	.	.	TRBJ2-3	CASKERGALTDTQYF	TGTGCCAGCAAGGAACGGGGGGCCCTCACAGATACGCAGTATTTT
TRBV6-6	TRBD2	.	TRBJ2-7	CASSRNFGTSGYEQYF	TGTGCCAGCAGTAGAAATTTCGGGACTAGCGGATACGAGCAGTACTTC
TRBV29-1	TRBD2	once	TRBJ2-1	CSVRTSVDEQFF	TGCAGCGTTCGGACTAGCGTCGATGAGCAGTTCTTC
TRBV7-3	.	.	TRBJ2-1	CASSLRASRNEQFF	TGTGCCAGCAGCTTAAGGGCTAGCAGGAATGAGCAGTTCTTC
TRBV9	TRBD1	.	TRBJ2-5	CASAKTGMRETQYF	TGTGCCAGCGCCAAGACAGGGATGAGGGAGACCCAGTACTTC
TRBV4-1	TRBD1	many	TRBJ2-2	CASSLGTGGTGELFF	TGCGCCAGCAGCTTAGGGACAGGGGGAACCGGGGAGCTGTTTTTT
TRBV7-2	TRBD2	.	TRBJ2-1	CASSLEAGGRWNEQFF	TGTGCCAGCAGCTTAGAAGCGGGGGGGCGATGGAATGAGCAGTTCTTC
TRBV5-4	TRBD2	.	TRBJ2-3	CASSFTGTMQYF	TGTGCCAGCAGCTTTACTGGGACTATGCAGTATTTT
TRBV10-1	.	once	TRBJ1-5	CASDSTPIGGRALMSSNQPQHF	TGCGCCAGCGACTCTACTCCTATCGGGGGTAGGGCGTTGATGAGTAGCAATCAGCCCCAGCATTTT
TRBV6-1	.	.	TRBJ2-7	CASSALGGGENYEQYF	TGTGCCAGCAGTGCGTTAGGGGGCGGGGAGAACTACGAGCAGTACTTC
TRBV5-1	TRBD1	.	TRBJ1-2	CASSPEGQGARGYTF	TGCGCCAGCAGCCCGGAGGGACAGGGGGCCCGTGGCTACACCTTC
TRBV19	TRBD1	.	TRBJ2-7	CATSRQGHSYEQYF	TGTGCCACCTCCCGACAGGGGCACTCCTACGAGCAGTACTTC
TRBV2	TRBD1	.	TRBJ1-2	CASTPGQGASYGYTF	TGTGCCAGCACCCCGGGACAGGGGGCAAGCTATGGCTACACCTTC
TRBV29-1	.	.	TRBJ2-3	CSVESVTLDTQYF	TGCAGCGTTGAAAGCGTCACCTTGGATACGCAGTATTTT
TRBV5-1	TRBD2	.	TRBJ2-3	CASSLEVTSADTQYF	TGCGCCAGCAGCTTGGAAGTGACTAGCGCAGATACGCAGTATTTT
TRBV27	.	.	TRBJ1-4	CASSVGHNNEKLFF	TGTGCCAGCAGCGTAGGACATAATAATGAAAAACTGTTTTTT
TRBV5-1	.	.	TRBJ1-4	CASSSATNEKLFF	TGCGCCAGCAGCTCTGCAACTAATGAAAAACTGTTTTTT
TRBV27	.	.	TRBJ1-2	CASSIAPGLRLTYGYTF	TGTGCCAGCAGTATTGCACCGGGACTGAGATTGACGTATGGCTACACCTTC